This TCR beta chain was documented in a study of tumor and adjacent non-tumor tissue in lung cancer. Overall study context: Histology: 12 adenocarcinoma, a couple of squamous cell carcinoma, 1 small cell lung cancer.

Germline V gene data show CDR1 as LGHNA and CDR2 as YSLEER. The CDR3 has 14 amino acids. With 6 bases clipped from V and 5 bases from J, the junction kept 8 bases outside the gene matches. TCRbeta libraries were built with three rounds of nested PCR, modified from ARM-PCR. MiXCR, run by TCRdb on the multiplex PCR reads, gives a single entry per CDR3 protein. The profile shows some 73,000 distinct CDR3 sequences, approximately 81% of them singletons. This sample's RNA came from whole unsorted tissue. This non-tumor lung sample came from over 3 cm beyond the tumor edge. V gene TRBV4-3 combines with J gene TRBJ2-7, with 9 positions matching TRBD1. The receptor was isolated from a man aged 55 to 70 with non-small cell lung cancer. Sequencing input: distant non-tumor lung tissue. The CDR3 DNA sequence: TGCGCCAGCAGTCAACGGGACAGGGACGACGAGCAGTACTTC. Translated: CASSQRDRDDEQYF.